A selection of T cell receptor beta chains follows, all from one sample in a study of blood T cell repertoires in COVID-19. Clones were sequenced by immunoSEQ multiplex PCR, and TCRdb holds only the in-frame ones, with some missing. In the table there are roughly 330,000 clones, around 83% of which are singletons. Sequencing was carried out using peripheral blood. All receptors derive from a woman in her forties or fifties with acute or convalescent COVID-19. CDR3s include the opening cysteine and the closing phenylalanine or tryptophan. D genes are given only for firm matches. Rows may omit the clone size; those that give it use once, few, many or a size class.

d_call: .; v_call: TRBV7-9; j_call: TRBJ1-1; clone_size: few; cdr3_nt: TGTGCCAGCAGCTCCTCACGGGGGGACACTGAAGCTTTCTTT; cdr3_aa: CASSSSRGDTEAFF
d_call: TRBD1; v_call: TRBV10-3; j_call: TRBJ1-2; clone_size: .; cdr3_nt: TGTGCCATCAGTGAGCCGGACAGGGCCTATACCTACACCTTC; cdr3_aa: CAISEPDRAYTYTF
d_call: .; v_call: TRBV11-2; j_call: TRBJ2-7; clone_size: .; cdr3_nt: TGTGCCAGCAGCACTGCAGGGGTTTTAGGCTACGAGCAGTACTTC; cdr3_aa: CASSTAGVLGYEQYF
d_call: TRBD1; v_call: TRBV7-3; j_call: TRBJ2-1; clone_size: .; cdr3_nt: TGTGCCAGCAGCCGGGACAGGGGTTCCTACAATGAGCAGTTCTTC; cdr3_aa: CASSRDRGSYNEQFF
d_call: TRBD2; v_call: TRBV29-1; j_call: TRBJ2-3; clone_size: .; cdr3_nt: TGCAGCGTGAGAGCGGGGGGGCCGACAGATACGCAGTATTTT; cdr3_aa: CSVRAGGPTDTQYF
d_call: .; v_call: TRBV18; j_call: TRBJ2-2; clone_size: .; cdr3_nt: TGTGCCAGCTCACCCCAGGAAGGCACCGGGGAGCTGTTTTTT; cdr3_aa: CASSPQEGTGELFF
d_call: TRBD2; v_call: TRBV3-1/TRBV3-2; j_call: TRBJ2-2; clone_size: .; cdr3_nt: TGTGCCAGCAGCTTGACTAGCGGGTCCCCCGGGGAGCTGTTTTTT; cdr3_aa: CASSLTSGSPGELFF
d_call: .; v_call: TRBV5-1; j_call: TRBJ2-1; clone_size: .; cdr3_nt: TGCGCCAGCAGCCCGGACAGTCTTCGGCAGTTCTTC; cdr3_aa: CASSPDSLRQFF
d_call: .; v_call: TRBV14; j_call: TRBJ2-5; clone_size: .; cdr3_nt: TGTGCCAGCAGCCCAACAGGGCGGGAGACCCAGTACTTC; cdr3_aa: CASSPTGRETQYF
d_call: .; v_call: TRBV6-1; j_call: TRBJ2-1; clone_size: .; cdr3_nt: TGTGCCAGCAGTTCCCCCGGGGGAACATACAATGAGCAGTTCTTC; cdr3_aa: CASSSPGGTYNEQFF
d_call: TRBD1; v_call: TRBV3-1/TRBV3-2; j_call: TRBJ1-1; clone_size: .; cdr3_nt: TGTGCCAGCAGCCACCTGGACAGGGCGCCCTTATCTGAAGCTTTCTTT; cdr3_aa: CASSHLDRAPLSEAFF
d_call: TRBD2; v_call: TRBV24-1; j_call: TRBJ2-5; clone_size: .; cdr3_nt: TGTGCCACCAGTGCCCACGGGAGGACGAACCAAGAGACCCAGTACTTC; cdr3_aa: CATSAHGRTNQETQYF
d_call: .; v_call: TRBV29-1; j_call: TRBJ1-3; clone_size: .; cdr3_nt: TGCAGCGTTGAGACAGTCTTCGGAAACACCATATATTTT; cdr3_aa: CSVETVFGNTIYF
d_call: .; v_call: TRBV18; j_call: TRBJ2-7; clone_size: few; cdr3_nt: TGTGCCAGCTCACGACCACCAGGGGCCTACGAGCAGTACTTC; cdr3_aa: CASSRPPGAYEQYF
d_call: TRBD1; v_call: TRBV4-3; j_call: TRBJ1-2; clone_size: .; cdr3_nt: TGCGCCAGCAGCCAAGGGTTCCGGGACAGGGGGCATGGCTACACCTTC; cdr3_aa: CASSQGFRDRGHGYTF
d_call: TRBD1; v_call: TRBV6-2/TRBV6-3; j_call: TRBJ2-2; clone_size: .; cdr3_nt: TGTGCCAGCAGTTACTCTGGACAGGGAGTCCCCGGGGAGCTGTTTTTT; cdr3_aa: CASSYSGQGVPGELFF
d_call: .; v_call: TRBV20-1; j_call: TRBJ1-4; clone_size: .; cdr3_nt: TGCAGTGCTAGTGGGGGCCGGGATGAAAAACTGTTTTTT; cdr3_aa: CSASGGRDEKLFF
d_call: .; v_call: TRBV11-2; j_call: TRBJ1-1; clone_size: .; cdr3_nt: TGTGCCAGCAGCCTACAGAAGACTGAAGCTTTCTTT; cdr3_aa: CASSLQKTEAFF
d_call: TRBD1; v_call: TRBV10-3; j_call: TRBJ1-3; clone_size: few; cdr3_nt: TGTGCCATCAGTACGTTGACAGGGGCTGGAAACACCATATATTTT; cdr3_aa: CAISTLTGAGNTIYF
d_call: .; v_call: TRBV27; j_call: TRBJ1-2; clone_size: .; cdr3_nt: TGTGCCAGCAGTTTATCACAGACCTATGGCTACACCTTC; cdr3_aa: CASSLSQTYGYTF
d_call: TRBD1; v_call: TRBV5-1; j_call: TRBJ1-6; clone_size: .; cdr3_nt: TGCGCCAGCAGCAACGGGACAGGGCGTAATTCACCCCTCCACTTT; cdr3_aa: CASSNGTGRNSPLHF
d_call: .; v_call: TRBV5-5; j_call: TRBJ1-2; clone_size: .; cdr3_nt: TGTGCCAGCAGCTTGTCCGTAAACAGGGCTCCGCCCATGGGCACCTTC; cdr3_aa: CASSLSVNRAPPMGTF
d_call: .; v_call: TRBV2; j_call: TRBJ1-5; clone_size: .; cdr3_nt: TGTGCCAGCAGTGAAGAAGGGAGTCAGCCCCAGCATTTT; cdr3_aa: CASSEEGSQPQHF
d_call: TRBD1; v_call: TRBV2; j_call: TRBJ2-1; clone_size: .; cdr3_nt: TGTGCCAGCATTCCGGGACAGTCAAATAATGAGCAGTTCTTC; cdr3_aa: CASIPGQSNNEQFF
d_call: .; v_call: TRBV6-5; j_call: TRBJ1-1; clone_size: .; cdr3_nt: TGTGCCAGCAGACGCGCTGGACAGAACACTGAAGCTTTCTTT; cdr3_aa: CASRRAGQNTEAFF
d_call: TRBD1; v_call: TRBV6-5; j_call: TRBJ1-5; clone_size: once; cdr3_nt: TGTGCCAGCAGTAAAACAGGGGGCCCCAATCAGCCCCAGCATTTT; cdr3_aa: CASSKTGGPNQPQHF
d_call: .; v_call: TRBV27; j_call: TRBJ2-1; clone_size: .; cdr3_nt: TGTGCCAGCAGTTTAATGGGCGGACTGAATGAGCAGTTCTTC; cdr3_aa: CASSLMGGLNEQFF
d_call: .; v_call: TRBV27; j_call: TRBJ1-1; clone_size: .; cdr3_nt: TGTGCCAGCTACTCCGGGGGGGCGGACCGTCGAGCTTTCTTT; cdr3_aa: CASYSGGADRRAFF
d_call: .; v_call: TRBV2; j_call: TRBJ2-3; clone_size: .; cdr3_nt: TGTGCCAGCAGTGAAACACCTTCAGATACGCAGTATTTT; cdr3_aa: CASSETPSDTQYF
d_call: .; v_call: TRBV6-6; j_call: TRBJ1-4; clone_size: .; cdr3_nt: TGTGCCAGCCGGTTTCGTCCTAATGAAAAACTGTTTTTT; cdr3_aa: CASRFRPNEKLFF
d_call: .; v_call: TRBV5-1; j_call: TRBJ1-2; clone_size: .; cdr3_nt: TGCGCCAGCAGCGAGAGGGGGAGCTCCGCCTATGGCTACACCTTC; cdr3_aa: CASSERGSSAYGYTF
d_call: TRBD2; v_call: TRBV6-2/TRBV6-3; j_call: TRBJ2-5; clone_size: .; cdr3_nt: TGTGCCAGCAGTTCAGCGGACCCTAGCGGCGGAGAGACCCAGTACTTC; cdr3_aa: CASSSADPSGGETQYF
d_call: .; v_call: TRBV5-1; j_call: TRBJ2-5; clone_size: .; cdr3_nt: TGCGCCAGCAGCCCTTTGGACAGCCTTTACCAAGAGACCCAGTACTTC; cdr3_aa: CASSPLDSLYQETQYF
d_call: TRBD1; v_call: TRBV2; j_call: TRBJ2-2; clone_size: .; cdr3_nt: TGTGCCAGCAGTGCAGGGACAGGAAACACCGGGGAGCTGTTTTTT; cdr3_aa: CASSAGTGNTGELFF
d_call: TRBD2; v_call: TRBV7-2; j_call: TRBJ2-1; clone_size: .; cdr3_nt: TGTGCCAGCAGCCCGCCCAGCGGGAGAGGTAATGAGCAGTTCTTC; cdr3_aa: CASSPPSGRGNEQFF
d_call: .; v_call: TRBV5-1; j_call: TRBJ2-6; clone_size: .; cdr3_nt: TGCGCCAGCAGCTTACAACAGGGTAATGGGGCCAACGTCCTGACTTTC; cdr3_aa: CASSLQQGNGANVLTF
d_call: TRBD1; v_call: TRBV7-2; j_call: TRBJ1-4; clone_size: few; cdr3_nt: TGTGCCAGCAGCTTAACAGGGGGCGGAAGTGAAAAACTGTTTTTT; cdr3_aa: CASSLTGGGSEKLFF
d_call: .; v_call: TRBV27; j_call: TRBJ2-7; clone_size: .; cdr3_nt: TGTGCCAGCAGTGCCACCCGGGACTGGGAATACTACGAGCAGTACTTC; cdr3_aa: CASSATRDWEYYEQYF
d_call: .; v_call: TRBV5-1; j_call: TRBJ1-5; clone_size: .; cdr3_nt: TGCGCCACAGAAGGGGGGGAAAGACAGCCCCAGCATTTT; cdr3_aa: CATEGGERQPQHF
d_call: TRBD1; v_call: TRBV5-4; j_call: TRBJ1-1; clone_size: .; cdr3_nt: TGTGCCAGCAGCATGAAACAGGGGTCCACTGAAGCTTTCTTT; cdr3_aa: CASSMKQGSTEAFF
d_call: .; v_call: TRBV19; j_call: TRBJ2-5; clone_size: .; cdr3_nt: TGTGCCAGTAGTCCTCTGACAGGTCCTCAAGAGACCCAGTACTTC; cdr3_aa: CASSPLTGPQETQYF
d_call: TRBD1; v_call: TRBV19; j_call: TRBJ2-3; clone_size: once; cdr3_nt: TGTGCCAGTAGTATGTGGACAGGGGAACAGTATTTT; cdr3_aa: CASSMWTGEQYF
d_call: .; v_call: TRBV10-3; j_call: TRBJ1-2; clone_size: .; cdr3_nt: TGTGCCATCAGTGACCTTATAGGGGCCGGCTACACCTTC; cdr3_aa: CAISDLIGAGYTF
d_call: .; v_call: TRBV7-2; j_call: TRBJ1-2; clone_size: .; cdr3_nt: TGTGCCAGCAGCCCCCCGGGGGGGCATCTCTATGGCTACACCTTC; cdr3_aa: CASSPPGGHLYGYTF
d_call: .; v_call: TRBV13; j_call: TRBJ1-1; clone_size: .; cdr3_nt: TGTGCCAGCAGCGGAAACAGGAACCCGAGAACTGAAGCTTTCTTT; cdr3_aa: CASSGNRNPRTEAFF
d_call: TRBD1; v_call: TRBV6-6; j_call: TRBJ1-2; clone_size: .; cdr3_nt: TGTGCCGCCAGACAGGGTCTGGATGGCTACACCTTC; cdr3_aa: CAARQGLDGYTF
d_call: TRBD2; v_call: TRBV19; j_call: TRBJ2-3; clone_size: .; cdr3_nt: TGTGCCAGTAGTATAGTTCAAGCGGGGGACACAGATACGCAGTATTTT; cdr3_aa: CASSIVQAGDTDTQYF
d_call: .; v_call: TRBV5-4; j_call: TRBJ2-3; clone_size: .; cdr3_nt: TGTGCCAGCAGCTTCGGTGGAGCAAACACAGATACGCAGTATTTT; cdr3_aa: CASSFGGANTDTQYF
d_call: .; v_call: TRBV6-5; j_call: TRBJ1-1; clone_size: .; cdr3_nt: TGTGCCAGCAGTTACTCGCGCATACGGGGGACTGAAGCTTTCTTT; cdr3_aa: CASSYSRIRGTEAFF
d_call: .; v_call: TRBV6-5; j_call: TRBJ1-1; clone_size: .; cdr3_nt: TGTGCCAGCAGTACCAAGAGGGACACTGAAGCTTTCTTT; cdr3_aa: CASSTKRDTEAFF
d_call: .; v_call: TRBV18; j_call: TRBJ1-2; clone_size: few; cdr3_nt: TGTGCCAGCTCAGACCAGGGGTTGGATGGCTACACCTTC; cdr3_aa: CASSDQGLDGYTF
d_call: .; v_call: TRBV4-1; j_call: TRBJ1-1; clone_size: .; cdr3_nt: TGCGCCAGCAGCCAAGAGATCCGGGGTGAAGCTTTCTTT; cdr3_aa: CASSQEIRGEAFF
d_call: .; v_call: TRBV9; j_call: TRBJ2-3; clone_size: .; cdr3_nt: TGTGCCAGCAGCGGACTGCCACTATTCACAGATACGCAGTATTTT; cdr3_aa: CASSGLPLFTDTQYF
d_call: TRBD2; v_call: TRBV7-9; j_call: TRBJ2-1; clone_size: once; cdr3_nt: TGTGCCAGCAGCCCTAGCGGGAGGGACAATGAGCAGTTCTTC; cdr3_aa: CASSPSGRDNEQFF
d_call: TRBD1; v_call: TRBV7-2; j_call: TRBJ1-1; clone_size: .; cdr3_nt: TGTGCCAGCAGCTCGACGGGACAGGGCAACACTGAAGCTTTCTTT; cdr3_aa: CASSSTGQGNTEAFF